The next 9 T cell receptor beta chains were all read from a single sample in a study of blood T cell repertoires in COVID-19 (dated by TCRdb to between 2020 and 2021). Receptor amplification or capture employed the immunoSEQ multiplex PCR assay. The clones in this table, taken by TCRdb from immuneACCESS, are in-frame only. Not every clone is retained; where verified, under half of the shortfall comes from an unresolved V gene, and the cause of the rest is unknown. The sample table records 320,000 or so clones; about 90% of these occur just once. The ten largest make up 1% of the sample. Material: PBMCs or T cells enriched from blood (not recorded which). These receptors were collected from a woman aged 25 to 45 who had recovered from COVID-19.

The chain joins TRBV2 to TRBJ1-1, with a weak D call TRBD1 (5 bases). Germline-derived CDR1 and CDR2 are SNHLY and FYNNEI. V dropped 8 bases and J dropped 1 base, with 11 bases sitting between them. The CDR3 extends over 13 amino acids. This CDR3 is CASGGTGNTEAFF. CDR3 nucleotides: TGTGCCAGCGGCGGGACGGGGAACACTGAAGCTTTCTTT.

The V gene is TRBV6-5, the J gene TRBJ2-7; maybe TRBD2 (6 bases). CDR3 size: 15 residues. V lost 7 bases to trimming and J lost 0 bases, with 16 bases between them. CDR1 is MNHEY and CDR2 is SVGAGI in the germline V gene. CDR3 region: CASKRGEDSSYEQYF. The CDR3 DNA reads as TGTGCCAGCAAACGAGGGGAGGATAGCTCCTACGAGCAGTACTTC.

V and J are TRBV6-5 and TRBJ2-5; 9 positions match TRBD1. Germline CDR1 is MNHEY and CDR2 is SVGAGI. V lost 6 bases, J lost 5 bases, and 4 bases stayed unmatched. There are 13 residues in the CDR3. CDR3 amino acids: CASSRDRDETQYF. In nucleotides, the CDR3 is TGTGCCAGCAGCCGGGACAGGGACGAGACCCAGTACTTC.

The CDR3 region is CASSRTGGSNQPQHF. DNA for the CDR3: TGTGCCAGCAGTCGGACAGGAGGAAGCAATCAGCCCCAGCATTTT. V is TRBV6-5 and J is TRBJ1-5, with 7 bases that match TRBD1. CDR3 length equals 15 residues. V lost 5 bases to trimming and J lost 1 base; unmatched junction nucleotides: 5. Per the germline V gene, CDR1 is MNHEY and CDR2 is SVGAGI.

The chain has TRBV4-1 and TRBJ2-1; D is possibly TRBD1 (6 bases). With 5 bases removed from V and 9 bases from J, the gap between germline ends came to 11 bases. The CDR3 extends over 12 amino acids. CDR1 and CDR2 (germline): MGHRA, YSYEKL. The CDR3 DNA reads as TGCGCCAGCAGCTGGGACATTGGTGAGCAGTTCTTC. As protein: CASSWDIGEQFF.

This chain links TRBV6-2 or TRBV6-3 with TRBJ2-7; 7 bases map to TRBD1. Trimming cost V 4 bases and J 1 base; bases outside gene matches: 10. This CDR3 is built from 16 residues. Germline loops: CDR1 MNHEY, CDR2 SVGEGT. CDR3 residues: CASSSPARGNSYEQYF. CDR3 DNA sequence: TGTGCCAGCAGTTCCCCAGCCAGGGGGAATTCCTACGAGCAGTACTTC.

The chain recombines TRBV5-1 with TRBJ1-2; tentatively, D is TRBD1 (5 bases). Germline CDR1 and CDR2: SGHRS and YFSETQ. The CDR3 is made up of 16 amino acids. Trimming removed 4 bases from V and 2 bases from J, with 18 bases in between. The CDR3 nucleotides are TGCGCCAGCAGCGTGGGGCGGGGCCCCTCCAACTATGGCTACACCTTC. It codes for CASSVGRGPSNYGYTF.

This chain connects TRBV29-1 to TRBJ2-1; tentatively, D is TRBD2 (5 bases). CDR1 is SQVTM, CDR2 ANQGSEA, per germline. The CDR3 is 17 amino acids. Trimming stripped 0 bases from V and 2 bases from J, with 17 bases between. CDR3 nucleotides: TGCAGCGTTGAAGAGGAGATGGCGGGCCCCACCTACAATGAGCAGTTCTTC. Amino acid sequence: CSVEEEMAGPTYNEQFF.

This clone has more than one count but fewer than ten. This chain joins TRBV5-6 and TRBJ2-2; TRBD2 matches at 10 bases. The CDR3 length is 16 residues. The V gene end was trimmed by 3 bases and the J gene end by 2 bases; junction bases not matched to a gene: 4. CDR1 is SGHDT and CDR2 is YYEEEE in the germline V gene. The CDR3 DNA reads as TGTGCCAGCAGCTCATTAGCGGGGGGCAACACCGGGGAGCTGTTTTTT. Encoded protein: CASSSLAGGNTGELFF.